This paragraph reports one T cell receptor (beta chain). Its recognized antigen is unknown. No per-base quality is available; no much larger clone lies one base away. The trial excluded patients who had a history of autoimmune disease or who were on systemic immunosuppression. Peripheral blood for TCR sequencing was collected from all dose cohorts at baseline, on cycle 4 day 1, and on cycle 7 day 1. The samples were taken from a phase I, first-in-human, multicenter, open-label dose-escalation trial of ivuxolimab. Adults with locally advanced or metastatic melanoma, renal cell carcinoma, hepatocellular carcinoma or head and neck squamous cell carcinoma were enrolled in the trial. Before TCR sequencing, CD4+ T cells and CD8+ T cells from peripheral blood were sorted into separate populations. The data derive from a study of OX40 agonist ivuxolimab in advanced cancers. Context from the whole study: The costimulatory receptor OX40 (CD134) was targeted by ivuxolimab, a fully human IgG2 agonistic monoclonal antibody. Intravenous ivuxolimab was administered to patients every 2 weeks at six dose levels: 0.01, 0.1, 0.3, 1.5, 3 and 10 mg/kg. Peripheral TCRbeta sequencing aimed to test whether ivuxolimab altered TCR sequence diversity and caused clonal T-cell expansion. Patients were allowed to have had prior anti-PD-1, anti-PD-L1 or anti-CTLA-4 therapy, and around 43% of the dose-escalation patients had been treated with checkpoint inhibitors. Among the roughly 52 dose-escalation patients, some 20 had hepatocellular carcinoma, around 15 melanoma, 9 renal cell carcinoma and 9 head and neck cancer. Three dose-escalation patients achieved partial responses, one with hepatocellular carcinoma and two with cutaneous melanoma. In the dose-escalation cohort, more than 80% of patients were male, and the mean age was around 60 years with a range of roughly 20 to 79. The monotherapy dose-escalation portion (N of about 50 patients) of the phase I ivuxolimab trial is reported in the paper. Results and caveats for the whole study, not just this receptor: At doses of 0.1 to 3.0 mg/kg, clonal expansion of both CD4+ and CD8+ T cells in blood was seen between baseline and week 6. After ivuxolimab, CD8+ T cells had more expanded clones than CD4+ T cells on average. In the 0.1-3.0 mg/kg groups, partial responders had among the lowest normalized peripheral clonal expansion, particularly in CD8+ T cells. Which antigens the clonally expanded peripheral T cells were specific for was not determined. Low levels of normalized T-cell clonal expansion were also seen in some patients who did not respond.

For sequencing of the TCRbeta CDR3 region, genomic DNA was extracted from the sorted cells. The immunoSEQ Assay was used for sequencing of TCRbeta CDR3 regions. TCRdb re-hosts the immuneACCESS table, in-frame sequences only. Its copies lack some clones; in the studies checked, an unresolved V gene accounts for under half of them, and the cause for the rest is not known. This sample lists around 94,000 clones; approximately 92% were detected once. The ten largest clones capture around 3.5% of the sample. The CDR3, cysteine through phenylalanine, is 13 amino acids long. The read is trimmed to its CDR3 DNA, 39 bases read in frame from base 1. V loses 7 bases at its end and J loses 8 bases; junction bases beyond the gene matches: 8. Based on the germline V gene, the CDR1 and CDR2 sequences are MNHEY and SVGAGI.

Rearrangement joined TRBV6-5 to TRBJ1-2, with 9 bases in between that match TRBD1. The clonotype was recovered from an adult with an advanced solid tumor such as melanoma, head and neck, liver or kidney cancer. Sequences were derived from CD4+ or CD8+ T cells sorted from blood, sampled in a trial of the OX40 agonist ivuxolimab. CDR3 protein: CASTPQGAEGYTF. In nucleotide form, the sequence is TGTGCCAGCACCCCACAGGGGGCGGAAGGCTACACCTTC.